Detailed here is one TCR beta chain. Its antigen is still unknown. There are 12 residues in the CDR3. TCRdb reanalyzed the 5' RACE reads and collapses them to one entry per CDR3 protein, without DNA. The listing contains about 260,000 distinct CDR3 sequences. This specimen belongs to a study of T cells expressing NK-cell markers. General study findings and limits: It remained uncertain whether the expanded NKG2C+ T cell clones were specific for HCMV antigens.

The clonotype originates from a man between 18 and 35 years old in good health. The chain has TRBV12-3 or TRBV12-4 and TRBJ2-7. The specimen sequenced was blood T cells: a sorted CD56 or NKG2C T cell subset, CD4+ or CD8+ T cells, or bulk PBMC T cells (not recorded which). CDR3 amino acids: CASSHEMGEQYF.